The 10 T cell receptor beta chains below all came from one sample that was sequenced in a study of cytomegalovirus exposure and HLA in healthy donors. Primers included in the PCR were 60 Vbeta and 13 Jbeta primers. Measured with immunoSEQ multiplex PCR; TCRdb has only the in-frame clones, and not every one. The sample lists approximately 40,000 clones, roughly 82% occurring once. The sample comprised PBMCs. These receptors came from a young woman in good health and CMV-seropositive.

The chain uses TRBV27 and TRBJ1-5, with D hard to call. V lost 4 bases, J lost 6 bases, and 10 bases lay in between. Per germline, CDR1 MNHEY and CDR2 SMNVEV (reference sequence). This CDR3 spans 13 amino acids. Here the CDR3 reads CASSSGRSQPQHF. The CDR3 DNA sequence: TGTGCCAGCAGTTCAGGAAGAAGTCAGCCCCAGCATTTT.

The chain joins TRBV4-1 to TRBJ2-3; 7 nucleotides align to TRBD2. Germline V gene lookup returns CDR1 MGHRA and CDR2 YSYEKL. The ends lost 0 bases at V and 3 bases at J; junction bases unmatched: 6. This CDR3 contains 16 residues. CDR3 region: CASSQDAGAGTDTQYF. CDR3 DNA: TGCGCCAGCAGCCAAGATGCGGGAGCGGGTACAGATACGCAGTATTTT.

V gene TRBV5-6 combines with J gene TRBJ2-7, with 9 bases lining up with TRBD1. After removal of 0 bases from V and 1 base from J, the junction contained 5 bases not matched to a gene. Germline CDR1 is SGHDT and CDR2 is YYEEEE. The CDR3 has 16 residues. CDR3 nucleotides: TGTGCCAGCAGCTTGGAACCGGGACAGGGTTCCTACGAGCAGTACTTC. It encodes CASSLEPGQGSYEQYF.

V is TRBV2 and J is TRBJ2-1, with D tentatively TRBD2 (6 bases). CDR1 SNHLY and CDR2 FYNNEI come from the germline V gene. The CDR3 totals 15 residues. V lost 2 bases and J lost 2, with 10 bases in between. The CDR3: CASSEPGGAYNEQFF. The CDR3 coding sequence is TGTGCCAGCAGTGAACCCGGCGGGGCCTACAATGAGCAGTTCTTC.

The chain couples TRBV6-4 to TRBJ2-5; D is undetermined. CDR3 length equals 13 residues. Germline CDR1 reads MRHNA; CDR2 reads SNTAGT. Trimming cost V 2 bases and J 5 bases, with 9 bases left between them. This CDR3 is CASSDPPGETQYF. CDR3 sequence (DNA): TGTGCCAGCAGTGACCCTCCTGGCGAGACCCAGTACTTC.

The gene calls are TRBV28 and TRBJ2-7; TRBD2 agrees at 10 bases. This CDR3 region has 15 residues. The ends lost 5 bases at V and 4 bases at J; junction bases unmatched: 8. Germline V lookup: CDR1 MDHEN, CDR2 SYDVKM. DNA of the CDR3: TGTGCCAGCAGTCCCCACAAACTAGCGGGGTACGAGCAGTACTTC. Translation: CASSPHKLAGYEQYF.

This sequence joins TRBV7-2 and TRBJ2-7; D remains ambiguous. V lost 1 base, J lost 2 bases, and 6 bases lay in between. This CDR3 contains 13 residues. Germline assignment: CDR1 SGHTA and CDR2 FQGNSA. The CDR3 loop is CASSLGGPYEQYF. As DNA, the CDR3 is TGTGCCAGCAGCTTAGGTGGGCCCTACGAGCAGTACTTC.

The chain links TRBV29-1 to TRBJ2-1; D is possibly TRBD1 (6 bases). The CDR3 sequence is 14 residues long. Between the trimmed V and J ends, which lost 6 bases and 1 base, there was a span of 13 bases. The germline V gene has CDR1 SQVTM and CDR2 ANQGSEA. The CDR3 sequence: CSVWTVGSYNEQFF. DNA of the CDR3: TGCAGCGTCTGGACAGTGGGGTCCTACAATGAGCAGTTCTTC.

The CDR3 loop is CASSQHRAYGYTF. In nucleotides, the CDR3 is TGTGCCAGCAGCCAACACAGGGCCTATGGCTACACCTTC. The chain recombines TRBV14 with TRBJ1-2; possible D gene TRBD1, 6 bases. This CDR3 has 13 residues. Germline values: CDR1 SGHDN, CDR2 FVKESK. Trimming left V 2 bases short and J 4 bases short, with 8 bases between.

V usage is TRBV2 and J usage is TRBJ2-1; TRBD2 matches 10 bases. V lost 5 bases and J lost 15; bases outside the gene matches: 13. Germline V CDR1 and CDR2: SNHLY, FYNNEI. This CDR3 contains 14 residues. This CDR3 is CASSTLASGGLRFF. The DNA for the CDR3 is TGTGCCAGCAGTACCTTGGCTAGCGGGGGCCTCCGGTTCTTC.